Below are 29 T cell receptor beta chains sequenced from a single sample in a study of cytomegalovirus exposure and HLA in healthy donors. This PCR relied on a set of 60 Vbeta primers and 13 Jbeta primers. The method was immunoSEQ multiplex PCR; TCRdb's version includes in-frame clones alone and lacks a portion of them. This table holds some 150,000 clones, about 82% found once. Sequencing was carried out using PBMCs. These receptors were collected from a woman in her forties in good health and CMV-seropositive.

The CDR3 DNA sequence: TGCAGCGTTGAATTCGTACGAGACAGGGGTGCTGAAGCTTTCTTT. Translation gives CSVEFVRDRGAEAFF. The chain is built from TRBV29-1 and TRBJ1-1, with 8 positions matching TRBD1. CDR3 length equals 15 residues. Germline CDR1 reads SQVTM; CDR2 reads ANQGSEA. J lost 6 bases, V lost 2 bases, and 11 bases had no gene match. The entire variable domain, with the rest obtained from reference TRBV29-1 and TRBJ1-1, is as follows: SAVISQKPSRDICQRGTSLTIQCQVDSQVTMMFWYRQQPGQSLTLIATANQGSEATYESGFVIDKFPISRPNLTFSTLTVSNMSPEDSSIYLCSVEFVRDRGAEAFFGQGTRLTVV.

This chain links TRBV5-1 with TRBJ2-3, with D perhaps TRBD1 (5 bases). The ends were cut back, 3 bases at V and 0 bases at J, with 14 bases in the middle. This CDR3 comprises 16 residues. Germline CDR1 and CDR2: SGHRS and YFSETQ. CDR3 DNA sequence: TGCGCCAGCAGCTCTGGGGCAGCCACTAGCACAGATACGCAGTATTTT. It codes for CASSSGAATSTDTQYF.

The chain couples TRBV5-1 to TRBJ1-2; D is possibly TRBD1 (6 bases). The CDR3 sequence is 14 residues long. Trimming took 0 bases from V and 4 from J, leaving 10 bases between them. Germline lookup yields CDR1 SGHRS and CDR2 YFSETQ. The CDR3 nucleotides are TGCGCCAGCAGCTTGGGCCAGGGGACCTATGGCTACACCTTC. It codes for CASSLGQGTYGYTF. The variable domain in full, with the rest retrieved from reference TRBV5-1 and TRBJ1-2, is KAGVTQTPRYLIKTRGQQVTLSCSPISGHRSVSWYQQTPGQGLQFLFEYFSETQRNKGNFPGRFSGRQFSNSRSEMNVSTLELGDSALYLCASSLGQGTYGYTFGSGTRLTVV.

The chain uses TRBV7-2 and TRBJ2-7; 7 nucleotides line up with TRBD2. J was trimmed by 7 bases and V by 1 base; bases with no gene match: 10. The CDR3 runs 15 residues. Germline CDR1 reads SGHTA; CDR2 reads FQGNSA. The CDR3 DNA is TGTGCCAGCAGCTTAGAGACTAGCAGGATTTCGGAGCAGTACTTC. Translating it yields CASSLETSRISEQYF.

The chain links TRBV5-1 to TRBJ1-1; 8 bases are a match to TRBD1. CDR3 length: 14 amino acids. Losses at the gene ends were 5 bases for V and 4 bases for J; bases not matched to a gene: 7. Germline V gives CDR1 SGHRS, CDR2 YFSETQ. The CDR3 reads CASRLTGVRTEAFF. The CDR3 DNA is TGCGCCAGCAGATTGACAGGGGTTCGCACTGAAGCTTTCTTT.

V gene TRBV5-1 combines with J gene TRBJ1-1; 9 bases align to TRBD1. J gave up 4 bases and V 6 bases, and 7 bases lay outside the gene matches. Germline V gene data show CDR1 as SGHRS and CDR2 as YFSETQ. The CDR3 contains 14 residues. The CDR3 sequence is CASNLDRGGTEAFF. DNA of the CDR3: TGCGCCAGCAACCTGGACAGGGGTGGCACTGAAGCTTTCTTT.

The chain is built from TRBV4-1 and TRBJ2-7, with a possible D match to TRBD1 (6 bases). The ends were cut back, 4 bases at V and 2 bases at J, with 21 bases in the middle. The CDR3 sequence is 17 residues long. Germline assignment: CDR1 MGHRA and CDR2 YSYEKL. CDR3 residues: CASSPVPPRDTTYEQYF. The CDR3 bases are TGCGCCAGCAGCCCGGTCCCCCCCCGGGACACCACCTACGAGCAGTACTTC.

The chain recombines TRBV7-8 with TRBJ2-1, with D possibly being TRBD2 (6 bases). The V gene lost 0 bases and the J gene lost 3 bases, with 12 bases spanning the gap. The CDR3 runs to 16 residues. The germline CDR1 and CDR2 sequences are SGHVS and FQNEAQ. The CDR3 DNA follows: TGTGCCAGCAGCTTAGCTGAGCGGGCTCTCTACAATGAGCAGTTCTTC. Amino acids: CASSLAERALYNEQFF.

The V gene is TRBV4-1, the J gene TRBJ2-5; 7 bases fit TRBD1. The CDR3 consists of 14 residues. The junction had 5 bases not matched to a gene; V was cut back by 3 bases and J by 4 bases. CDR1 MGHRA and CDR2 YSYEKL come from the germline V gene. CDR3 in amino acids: CASSHRQGVETQYF. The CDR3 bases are TGCGCCAGCAGCCACAGACAGGGCGTAGAGACCCAGTACTTC.

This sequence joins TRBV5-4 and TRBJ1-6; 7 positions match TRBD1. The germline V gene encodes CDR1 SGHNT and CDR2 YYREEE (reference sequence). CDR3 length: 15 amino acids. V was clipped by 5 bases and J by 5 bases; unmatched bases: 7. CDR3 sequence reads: CASSLRQGDNSPLHF. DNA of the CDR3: TGTGCCAGCAGTTTGCGACAGGGTGATAATTCACCCCTCCACTTT.

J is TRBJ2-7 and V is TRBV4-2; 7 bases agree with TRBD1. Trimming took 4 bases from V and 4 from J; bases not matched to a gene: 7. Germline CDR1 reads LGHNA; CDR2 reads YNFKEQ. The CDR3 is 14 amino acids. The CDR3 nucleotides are TGTGCCAGCAGCCCTCGACAGGGCCAGTACGAGCAGTACTTC. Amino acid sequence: CASSPRQGQYEQYF.

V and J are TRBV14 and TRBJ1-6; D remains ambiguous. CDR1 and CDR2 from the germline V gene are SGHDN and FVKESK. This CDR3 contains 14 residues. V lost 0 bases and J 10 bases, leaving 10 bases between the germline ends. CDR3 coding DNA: TGTGCCAGCAGCCAAGATTGGACGGGATCACCCCTCCACTTT. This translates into CASSQDWTGSPLHF. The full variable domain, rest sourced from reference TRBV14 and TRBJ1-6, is EAGVTQFPSHSVIEKGQTVTLRCDPISGHDNLYWYRRVMGKEIKFLLHFVKESKQDESGMPNNRFLAERTGGTYSTLKVQPAELEDSGVYFCASSQDWTGSPLHFGNGTRLTVT.

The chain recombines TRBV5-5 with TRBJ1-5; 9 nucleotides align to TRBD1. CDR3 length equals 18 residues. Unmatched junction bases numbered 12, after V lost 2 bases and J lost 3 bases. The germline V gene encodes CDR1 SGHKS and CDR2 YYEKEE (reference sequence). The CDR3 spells CASSFLWRDRVHNQPQHF. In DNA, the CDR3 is TGTGCCAGCAGCTTTCTCTGGCGGGACAGGGTACACAATCAGCCCCAGCATTTT. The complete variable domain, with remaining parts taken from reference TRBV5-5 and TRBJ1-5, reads DAGVTQSPTHLIKTRGQQVTLRCSPISGHKSVSWYQQVLGQGPQFIFQYYEKEERGRGNFPDRFSARQFPNYSSELNVNALLLGDSALYLCASSFLWRDRVHNQPQHFGDGTRLSIL.

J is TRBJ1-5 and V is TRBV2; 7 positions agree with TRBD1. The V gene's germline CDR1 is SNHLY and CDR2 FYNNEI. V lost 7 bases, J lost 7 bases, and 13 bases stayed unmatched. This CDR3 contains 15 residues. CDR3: CASIRDRGAGQPQHF. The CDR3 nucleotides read TGTGCCAGCATAAGGGACAGAGGGGCTGGGCAGCCCCAGCATTTT.

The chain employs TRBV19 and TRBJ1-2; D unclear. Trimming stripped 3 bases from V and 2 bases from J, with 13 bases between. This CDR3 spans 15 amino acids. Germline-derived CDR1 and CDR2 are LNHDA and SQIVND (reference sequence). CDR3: CASSIRGSDNYGYTF. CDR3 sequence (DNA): TGTGCCAGTAGTATTCGGGGAAGTGACAACTATGGCTACACCTTC.

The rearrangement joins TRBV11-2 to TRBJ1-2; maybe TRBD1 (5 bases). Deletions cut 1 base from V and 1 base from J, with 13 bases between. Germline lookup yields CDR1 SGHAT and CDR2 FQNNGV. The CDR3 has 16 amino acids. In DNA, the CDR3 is TGTGCCAGCAGCTTAGGAGCAGGGCAGTTTAACTATGGCTACACCTTC. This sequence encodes CASSLGAGQFNYGYTF.

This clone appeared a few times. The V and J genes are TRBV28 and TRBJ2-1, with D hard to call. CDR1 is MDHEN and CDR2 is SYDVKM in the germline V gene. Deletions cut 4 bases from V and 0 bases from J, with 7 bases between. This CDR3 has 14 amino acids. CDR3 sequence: CASSSANSYNEQFF. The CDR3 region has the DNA TGTGCCAGCAGTTCAGCGAACTCCTACAATGAGCAGTTCTTC.

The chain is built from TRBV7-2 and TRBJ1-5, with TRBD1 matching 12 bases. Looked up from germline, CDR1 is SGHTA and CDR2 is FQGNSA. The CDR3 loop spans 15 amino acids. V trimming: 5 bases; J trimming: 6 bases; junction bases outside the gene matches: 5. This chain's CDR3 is CASSVGTGGGQPQHF. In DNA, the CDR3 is TGTGCCAGCAGCGTCGGGACAGGGGGCGGTCAGCCCCAGCATTTT.

The CDR3 reads CATREQGNTIYF. The CDR3 DNA follows: TGTGCCACCAGAGAACAGGGAAACACCATATATTTT. The chain employs TRBV15 and TRBJ1-3; D remains unclear. CDR3 size: 12 residues. The V and J ends lost 6 bases and 4 bases respectively, with 7 bases between them. Germline V gene sequence: CDR1 LNHNV, CDR2 YYDKDF (reference sequence).

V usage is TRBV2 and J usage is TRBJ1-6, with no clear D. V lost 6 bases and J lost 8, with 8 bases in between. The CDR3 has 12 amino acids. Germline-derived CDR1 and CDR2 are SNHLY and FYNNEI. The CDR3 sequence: CASRGGYSPLHF. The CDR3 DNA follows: TGTGCCAGCAGGGGAGGGTATTCACCCCTCCACTTT.

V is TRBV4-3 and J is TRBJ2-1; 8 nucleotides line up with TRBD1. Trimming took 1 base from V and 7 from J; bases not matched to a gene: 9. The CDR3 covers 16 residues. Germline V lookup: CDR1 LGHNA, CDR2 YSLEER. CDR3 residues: CASSQARQGRLNEQFF. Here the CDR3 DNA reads TGCGCCAGCAGCCAAGCTAGACAGGGGAGACTGAATGAGCAGTTCTTC.

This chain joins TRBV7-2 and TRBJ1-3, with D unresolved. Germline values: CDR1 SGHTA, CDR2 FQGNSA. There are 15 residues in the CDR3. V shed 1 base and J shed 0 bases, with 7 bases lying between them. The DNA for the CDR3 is TGTGCCAGCAGCTTAGGGTTAGTCTCTGGAAACACCATATATTTT. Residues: CASSLGLVSGNTIYF.

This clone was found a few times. This chain's CDR3 is CAWSEGGNQPQHF. CDR3 bases: TGTGCCTGGAGTGAGGGGGGCAATCAGCCCCAGCATTTT. The chain has TRBV30 and TRBJ1-5; possible D gene TRBD1, 6 bases. CDR1 GTSNPN and CDR2 SVGIG come from the germline V gene (reference sequence). Trimming removed 1 base at V and 2 bases at J, with 6 bases between. The CDR3 is made up of 13 amino acids.

This chain's CDR3 is CASSFDRGNSYNEQFF. The CDR3 DNA sequence: TGTGCCAGCAGCTTCGACAGGGGGAATTCCTACAATGAGCAGTTCTTC. V gene TRBV11-1 combines with J gene TRBJ2-1; 9 nucleotides line up with TRBD1. J lost 1 base, V lost 3 bases, and 4 bases had no gene match. This CDR3 has 16 residues. Germline CDR1 reads SGHAT; CDR2 reads FQDESV (reference sequence).

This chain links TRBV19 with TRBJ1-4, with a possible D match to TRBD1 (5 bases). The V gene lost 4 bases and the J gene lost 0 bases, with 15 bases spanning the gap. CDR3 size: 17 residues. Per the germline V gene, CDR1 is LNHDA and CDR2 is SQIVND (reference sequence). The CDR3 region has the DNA TGTGCCAGTAGTACCCTCCTGACAGTTGCAACTAATGAAAAACTGTTTTTT. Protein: CASSTLLTVATNEKLFF.

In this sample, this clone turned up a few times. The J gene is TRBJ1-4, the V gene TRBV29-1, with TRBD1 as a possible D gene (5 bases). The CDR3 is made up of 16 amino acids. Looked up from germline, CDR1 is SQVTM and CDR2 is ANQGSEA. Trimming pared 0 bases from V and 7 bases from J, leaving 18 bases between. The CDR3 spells CSVEDGWGEHCEKLFF. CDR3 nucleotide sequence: TGCAGCGTTGAAGATGGATGGGGGGAGCATTGTGAAAAACTGTTTTTT.

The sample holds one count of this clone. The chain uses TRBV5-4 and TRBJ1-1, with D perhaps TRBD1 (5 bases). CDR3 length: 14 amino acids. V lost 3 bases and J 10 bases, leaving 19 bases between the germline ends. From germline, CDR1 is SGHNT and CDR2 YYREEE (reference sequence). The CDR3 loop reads CASSSARRDGGAFF. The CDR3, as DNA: TGTGCCAGCAGCTCCGCTCGAAGGGACGGGGGAGCTTTCTTT.

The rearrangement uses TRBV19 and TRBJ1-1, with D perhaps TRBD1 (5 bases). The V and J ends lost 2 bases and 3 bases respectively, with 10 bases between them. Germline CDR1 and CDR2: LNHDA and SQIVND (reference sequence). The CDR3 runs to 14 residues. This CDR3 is CASSISQGDTEAFF. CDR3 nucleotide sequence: TGTGCCAGTAGTATATCCCAGGGTGACACTGAAGCTTTCTTT.

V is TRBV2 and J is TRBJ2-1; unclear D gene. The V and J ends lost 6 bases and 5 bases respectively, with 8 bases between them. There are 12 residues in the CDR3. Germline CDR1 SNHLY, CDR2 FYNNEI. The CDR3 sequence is CASRENDNEQFF. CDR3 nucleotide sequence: TGTGCCAGCAGGGAGAACGACAATGAGCAGTTCTTC.